This TCR beta chain derives from a study of technical replicates of blood from several donors. This CDR3 spans 15 amino acids. Germline-derived CDR1 and CDR2 are ENHRY and SYGVKD. V lost 10 bases, J lost 7 bases, and 23 bases lay in between. Assay: immunoSEQ multiplex PCR; the TCRdb copy retains only in-frame clones and omits some. The sample gives tens of thousands of clones, roughly 94% of which show up once; 0.25% is in the top ten. The chain is built from TRBV10-3 and TRBJ1-5; no definite D call. Sequencing used T cells isolated from PBMCs. The TCR comes from a human donor in good health. The CDR3 DNA reads as TGTGCCACAAAAGGAACTATACTACAAGGCCAGCCCCAGCATTTT. As protein: CATKGTILQGQPQHF.